A selection of T cell receptor beta chains follows, all from one sample in a study of spatial heterogeneity in lung cancer. One entry per CDR3 protein results from TCRdb running MiXCR on the 5' RACE reads. The sample includes 85,000 to 100,000 distinct CDR3 sequences, around 19% of them seen just once. The material was PBMCs, obtained at follow-up. All receptors derive from a male donor with early-stage non-small cell lung cancer. The CDR3 runs from the conserved cysteine through the conserved F or W. A D gene is named only where the DNA matches it firmly. A clone size is listed for some rows: how often the clone was seen (once, few, many), or a class if it is expanded.

J	D	V	size	CDR3	DNA
TRBJ2-7	NA	TRBV6-1	few	CATTGRIYEQYF	TGTGCCACCACGGGACGGATCTACGAGCAGTACTTC
TRBJ2-5	TRBD1	TRBV27	few	CASRFDRAGGETQYF	TGTGCCAGCAGATTCGACAGGGCCGGAGGAGAGACCCAGTACTTC
TRBJ2-1	NA	TRBV5-1	NA	CASSLASRESEQFF	TGCGCCAGCAGCTTGGCCTCGAGGGAGAGTGAGCAGTTCTTC
TRBJ2-2	TRBD1	TRBV15	NA	CAARQGWTGELFF	TGTGCCGCCCGACAGGGATGGACCGGGGAGCTGTTTTTT
TRBJ1-2	NA	TRBV7-9	NA	CASSLAAGAPYGYTF	TGTGCCAGCAGCTTAGCTGCAGGAGCTCCATATGGCTACACCTTC
TRBJ2-3	NA	TRBV14	NA	CASSQEWSGGYTDTQYF	TGTGCCAGCAGCCAAGAGTGGAGCGGCGGTTACACAGATACGCAGTATTTT
TRBJ1-1	TRBD1	TRBV28	few	CATKGQTGYAEAFF	TGTGCCACAAAGGGACAGACGGGGTACGCTGAAGCTTTCTTT
TRBJ1-1	NA	TRBV18	few	CASSPQGGSEAFF	TGTGCCAGCTCACCACAGGGCGGTTCTGAAGCTTTCTTT
TRBJ2-6	NA	TRBV4-3	NA	CASSQDPESSGANVLTF	TGCGCCAGCAGCCAGGATCCCGAAAGCTCTGGGGCCAACGTCCTGACTTTC
TRBJ1-1	NA	TRBV20-1	NA	CSAILQAKAFF	TGCAGTGCTATACTCCAAGCAAAAGCTTTCTTT
TRBJ2-7	NA	TRBV20-1	few	CSAIGGGSSYEQYF	TGCAGTGCCATAGGGGGCGGGAGCTCCTACGAGCAGTACTTC
TRBJ2-1	TRBD1	TRBV20-1	NA	CSWDRGINEQFF	TGCAGTTGGGACAGGGGAATCAATGAGCAGTTCTTC
TRBJ2-3	NA	TRBV7-2	once	CACSFQRDTQYF	TGTGCCTGCAGCTTCCAAAGGGATACGCAGTATTTT
TRBJ2-5	TRBD1	TRBV4-1	NA	CASSQQDRQETQYF	TGCGCCAGCAGCCAGCAGGACAGGCAAGAGACCCAGTACTTC
TRBJ1-4	TRBD1	TRBV5-1	NA	CASSFRQGGDEKLFF	TGCGCCAGCAGCTTTCGACAGGGGGGAGATGAAAAACTGTTTTTT
TRBJ2-4	NA	TRBV12-3/TRBV12-4	many	CASSLEGSRNIQYF	TGTGCCAGCAGTTTAGAAGGGTCCCGAAACATTCAGTACTTC
TRBJ1-1	NA	TRBV6-5	NA	CASRGETPNTEAFF	TGTGCCAGCAGAGGGGAGACCCCCAACACTGAAGCTTTCTTT
TRBJ2-7	TRBD1	TRBV6-5	few	CASSTTGQGYEQYF	TGTGCCAGCAGTACGACGGGACAGGGCTACGAGCAGTACTTC
TRBJ1-3	TRBD1	TRBV29-1	NA	CSVDVGQGNRNTIYF	TGCAGCGTTGACGTTGGACAGGGTAATAGAAACACCATATATTTT
TRBJ1-2	NA	TRBV29-1	NA	CSVLSPATYGYTF	TGCAGCGTTCTATCACCAGCGACCTATGGCTACACCTTC
TRBJ2-5	NA	TRBV2	many	CASSVKETQYF	TGTGCCAGCAGTGTAAAGGAGACCCAGTACTTC
TRBJ2-1	NA	TRBV5-6	few	CASSRPSHEQFF	TGTGCCAGCAGCCGCCCCAGTCATGAGCAGTTCTTC
TRBJ1-2	NA	TRBV10-3	NA	CAGGGCPNYGYTF	TGTGCCGGAGGGGGGTGTCCTAACTATGGCTACACCTTC
TRBJ2-3	TRBD2	TRBV20-1	few	CSGIAGGAGDTQYF	TGCAGTGGAATAGCGGGGGGTGCCGGGGATACGCAGTATTTT
TRBJ1-2	NA	TRBV12-3/TRBV12-4	NA	CASNAPYGYTF	TGTGCCAGCAATGCCCCCTATGGCTACACCTTC